What follows are 18 T cell receptor beta chains derived from one specimen sequenced in a study of cytomegalovirus exposure and HLA in healthy donors. 60 Vbeta and 13 Jbeta primers were used in PCR. Here immunoSEQ multiplex PCR was the method, and the copy in TCRdb shows in-frame clones only, minus some. The profile covers roughly 120,000 clones, with about 80% appearing a single time and 7.7% taken by the ten largest. The material sequenced was PBMCs. Receptors originate from a woman aged 50 to 65 in good health and CMV-seropositive.

This clone was counted once. The chain couples TRBV30 to TRBJ2-1; TRBD2 is a possible D gene (6 bases). CDR1 GTSNPN and CDR2 SVGIG come from the germline V gene (reference sequence). The CDR3 contains 19 residues. V gave up 0 bases and J gave up 6 bases, with 27 bases separating them. This CDR3 reads CAWSVSEWGAASESNEQFF. In nucleotides, the CDR3 is TGTGCCTGGAGTGTTAGTGAATGGGGTGCGGCTAGCGAGAGCAATGAGCAGTTCTTC.

The chain joins TRBV4-2 to TRBJ2-3; maybe TRBD1 (7 bases). Trimming took off 4 bases at V and 3 bases at J, with 26 bases between the two ends. Looked up from germline, CDR1 is LGHNA and CDR2 is YNFKEQ. This CDR3 is 19 amino acids long. CDR3 sequence reads: CASSRGVIGGVSDTDTQYF. The DNA for the CDR3 is TGTGCCAGCAGCCGGGGGGTTATAGGGGGCGTTTCAGATACAGATACGCAGTATTTT.

The chain uses TRBV11-3 and TRBJ2-3; 7 nucleotides agree with TRBD1. Losses at the gene ends were 5 bases for V and 0 bases for J; bases not matched to a gene: 5. The CDR3 sequence is 15 residues long. The V gene's germline CDR1 is SGHNT and CDR2 YENEEA. CDR3 DNA sequence: TGTGCCAGCAGCCACAGGGGCACTAGCACAGATACGCAGTATTTT. As protein: CASSHRGTSTDTQYF.

V is TRBV7-6 and J is TRBJ2-2, with D tentatively TRBD1 (6 bases). V was trimmed by 5 bases and J by 4 bases, leaving 14 bases between them. The CDR3 is 15 amino acids. CDR1 SGHVS and CDR2 FNYEAQ come from the germline V gene. The CDR3 sequence: CASSVQGQTTGELFF. CDR3 nucleotide sequence: TGTGCCAGCAGCGTACAAGGACAGACCACCGGGGAGCTGTTTTTT.

A single count supports this clone. The chain uses TRBV5-6 and TRBJ1-2; D unresolved. CDR1 and CDR2 from the germline V gene are SGHDT and YYEEEE. CDR3 size: 14 residues. Trimming removed 6 bases from V and 7 bases from J, with 19 bases in between. In DNA, the CDR3 is TGTGCCAGCATTTTGAGCGGGGAACCGGGTGGCTACACCTTC. Translating gives CASILSGEPGGYTF.

The table lists this clone with a few counts. The chain employs TRBV7-2 and TRBJ2-7; 8 bases agree with TRBD2. Germline V gives CDR1 SGHTA, CDR2 FQGNSA. The CDR3 has 18 residues. J was trimmed by 3 bases and V by 1 base; bases with no gene match: 14. CDR3 residues: CASSLGGVWRGANYEQYF. Written as DNA, the CDR3 is TGTGCCAGCAGCTTAGGCGGTGTGTGGCGGGGGGCCAACTACGAGCAGTACTTC.

The chain employs TRBV11-2 and TRBJ2-1; 8 bases map to TRBD2. The J segment lost 3 bases and the V segment lost 3 bases, leaving 4 bases of the junction unmatched. This CDR3 comprises 15 residues. Per the germline V gene, CDR1 is SGHAT and CDR2 is FQNNGV. The CDR3 region has the DNA TGTGCCAGCAGCTTTGGACTAGCCGTCTACAATGAGCAGTTCTTC. Translation gives CASSFGLAVYNEQFF.

The rearrangement joins TRBV7-6 to TRBJ2-2, with 13 bases fitting TRBD2. Germline V gene sequence: CDR1 SGHVS, CDR2 FNYEAQ. The trim removed 11 bases at V and 0 bases at J, leaving 6 bases unmatched. This CDR3 is 16 amino acids long. This CDR3 reads CAVPGTSGANTGELFF. The CDR3 DNA reads as TGTGCCGTCCCCGGGACTAGCGGGGCGAACACCGGGGAGCTGTTTTTT.

The J gene is TRBJ1-1, the V gene TRBV21-1; no DNA check was done on the table's D call, TRBD1. TRBV21-1 is termed a pseudogene. This CDR3 has 18 amino acids. CDR3 in amino acids: CASSKPFTGAPWNTEAFF. The CDR3 bases are TGTGCCAGCAGCAAACCCTTTACAGGGGCGCCCTGGAACACTGAAGCTTTCTTT.

The chain recombines TRBV5-1 with TRBJ2-2; 9 bases align to TRBD2. Germline V gene data show CDR1 as SGHRS and CDR2 as YFSETQ. This CDR3 has 16 amino acids. V lost 4 bases to trimming and J lost 0 bases; unmatched junction nucleotides: 4. CDR3 in DNA: TGCGCCAGCAGCATTTTAGCGGGGGCGAACACCGGGGAGCTGTTTTTT. Translated, it gives CASSILAGANTGELFF.

The chain has TRBV7-8 and TRBJ1-5; a weak D match, TRBD1 (5 bases). CDR1 and CDR2 (germline): SGHVS, FQNEAQ. This CDR3 has 15 amino acids. Trimming took 1 base from V and 3 from J, leaving 10 bases between them. The chain's CDR3 is CASSLVGGINQPQHF. The DNA for the CDR3 is TGTGCCAGCAGCTTAGTGGGGGGGATCAATCAGCCCCAGCATTTT.

V is TRBV4-2 and J is TRBJ2-3; no clear D. The germline gives CDR1 LGHNA, CDR2 YNFKEQ. Trimming pared 0 bases from V and 1 base from J, leaving 8 bases between. The CDR3 is 15 residues long. The CDR3 nucleotides read TGTGCCAGCAGCCAAGATCGGCTAGGCACAGATACGCAGTATTTT. It codes for CASSQDRLGTDTQYF.

The genes are TRBV5-4 and TRBJ2-1, with TRBD2 as a possible D gene (5 bases). The V and J ends lost 0 bases and 6 bases respectively, with 13 bases between them. The CDR3 has 15 amino acids. Germline V gene data show CDR1 as SGHNT and CDR2 as YYREEE (reference sequence). DNA of the CDR3: TGTGCCAGCAGCTTGGCCGGGCCCCGGGGCAATGAGCAGTTCTTC. Protein product: CASSLAGPRGNEQFF.

For the CDR3, the DNA is TGTGCCAGCAGTGAGTGGACAGGGGACACCGGGGAGCTGTTTTTT. This encodes CASSEWTGDTGELFF. The chain is built from TRBV2 and TRBJ2-2, with 9 bases aligning to TRBD1. Germline CDR1 SNHLY, CDR2 FYNNEI. This CDR3 comprises 15 residues. The V and J ends lost 3 bases and 3 bases, in that order; junction bases with no gene match: 2.

The chain has TRBV2 and TRBJ2-3, with 9 nucleotides matching TRBD2. V lost 6 bases to trimming and J lost 1 base; unmatched junction nucleotides: 8. Germline lookup yields CDR1 SNHLY and CDR2 FYNNEI. There are 16 residues in the CDR3. The CDR3 loop is CASSAQAGGRTDTQYF. CDR3 DNA: TGTGCCAGCAGCGCGCAAGCGGGAGGCCGCACAGATACGCAGTATTTT.

This clone was detected only a few times. This chain links TRBV7-9 with TRBJ1-4; 8 bases match TRBD1. The germline V gene encodes CDR1 SEHNR and CDR2 FQNEAQ (reference sequence). The CDR3 sequence is 14 residues long. V trimming: 4 bases; J trimming: 7 bases; junction bases outside the gene matches: 5. The CDR3 loop is CASSSGQGVEKLFF. The CDR3 DNA is TGTGCCAGCAGCTCCGGACAGGGAGTTGAAAAACTGTTTTTT.

This chain joins TRBV11-2 and TRBJ2-7, with D possibly TRBD1 on 5 matching bases. The length of the CDR3 is 14 residues. The germline V and J ends were trimmed by 7 bases and 0 bases, with 13 bases remaining between them. CDR1 SGHAT and CDR2 FQNNGV come from the germline V gene. CDR3 in DNA: TGTGCCAGCACCGCCCTTAGGGGCTCCTACGAGCAGTACTTC. Amino acid sequence: CASTALRGSYEQYF.

The sample holds a few counts of this clone. Here the CDR3 DNA reads TGTGCCAGCGGTAGCGGACCCCAAGAGACCCAGTACTTC. This encodes CASGSGPQETQYF. The genes are TRBV7-3 and TRBJ2-5; D is possibly TRBD2 (6 bases). V gave up 8 bases and J gave up 1 base, with 11 bases separating them. CDR3 length equals 13 residues. In germline, CDR1 is SGHTA, CDR2 FQGTGA.